This TCR beta chain was profiled in a study of T cells after yellow fever vaccination. Study summary: Preparation of the low-cell-number fractions used SMART-Seq v4 Ultra Low Input. Study findings and constraints: There was a small share of clonotypes that showed up in both the CD4 and CD8 compartments. The bulk population could contribute abundant contaminating clonotypes to FACS-sorted repertoires. Secondary responses were weaker yet peaked faster, day 5 versus 15.

The sample holds a few counts of this clonotype. Its antigen is as yet unknown. At one boundary the junction diverges from the germline segment, which might be a read error. The CDR3 is made up of 12 amino acids. Germline lookup yields CDR1 SSHAT and CDR2 FNYEAQ (reference sequence). TCRdb used MiXCR to reprocess the 5' RACE reads, holding one entry per CDR3 protein. The data hold a few hundred thousand distinct CDR3 sequences, with roughly a sixth observed a single time. Specimen: PBMCs, collected about 5 days after the first yellow fever vaccination. The V and J genes are TRBV7-7 and TRBJ2-1; D remains ambiguous. The sequence was obtained from a man aged 18 to 30 who received the YFV17D yellow fever vaccine. CDR3 DNA: TGTGCTAGCAGCCCTGTCCGAAATGAGCAGTTCTTC. Protein product: CASSPVRNEQFF.